The 14 T cell receptor beta chains in this list originate from one sample, sequenced in a study of T-cell memory formation after mild COVID-19. Using its own MiXCR run on the 5' RACE reads, TCRdb lists one record per CDR3 protein. The sample shows approximately 570,000 distinct CDR3 sequences, roughly 18% of them seen only once. The sequenced sample was PBMCs or a T cell subset sorted from them (not recorded which). These receptors all stem from an adult woman who had mild COVID-19 (a few samples of this study predate the infection). Cell type and time point are not known.

The gene calls are TRBV4-1 and TRBJ2-3; TRBD2 matches at 11 bases. The germline gives CDR1 MGHRA, CDR2 YSYEKL. This CDR3 is 15 amino acids long. Trimming cost V 5 bases and J 2 bases; bases outside gene matches: 3. This CDR3 reads CASSKLAGATDTQYF. Here the CDR3 DNA reads TGCGCCAGCAGCAAACTAGCGGGAGCCACAGATACGCAGTATTTT.

This clonotype was detected a few times. This chain links TRBV24-1 with TRBJ2-6; perhaps D is TRBD1 or TRBD2 (5 bases each). V was shortened by 3 bases and J by 0 bases, with 14 bases between the two germline ends. The CDR3 is made up of 18 amino acids. Germline V gives CDR1 KGHDR, CDR2 SFDVKD. The CDR3 region is CATSDPGSTTSGANVLTF. CDR3 sequence (DNA): TGTGCCACCAGTGATCCAGGGAGTACAACCTCTGGGGCCAACGTCCTGACTTTC.

This clonotype has ten or more counts. The chain links TRBV20-1 to TRBJ2-1; no definite D call. CDR3 size: 12 residues. CDR1 and CDR2 (germline): DFQATT, SNEGSKA (reference sequence). Trimming removed 3 bases at V and 6 bases at J, with 9 bases between. The CDR3 nucleotides are TGCAGTGCTAGTAGGCAACCCAATGAGCAGTTCTTC. Translation: CSASRQPNEQFF.

This chain links TRBV29-1 with TRBJ1-2; no definite D call. Germline V CDR1 and CDR2: SQVTM, ANQGSEA. The CDR3 runs to 15 residues. V shed 2 bases and J shed 5 bases, with 18 bases lying between them. The CDR3 region is CSVETSLGPFYGYTF. CDR3 nucleotide sequence: TGCAGCGTTGAAACGAGTCTCGGGCCTTTTTATGGCTACACCTTC.

This clonotype came up a few times. The genes are TRBV5-1 and TRBJ2-5; 8 bases line up with TRBD1. CDR3 length: 15 amino acids. Germline CDR1 and CDR2: SGHRS and YFSETQ. Losses at the gene ends were 1 base for V and 1 base for J; bases not matched to a gene: 3. The CDR3 DNA sequence: TGCGCCAGCAGCTTGCAGGGGGCGCTCCAAGAGACCCAGTACTTC. Translated, it gives CASSLQGALQETQYF.

The V and J genes are TRBV2 and TRBJ1-5, with D tentatively TRBD1 (5 bases). Germline assignment: CDR1 SNHLY and CDR2 FYNNEI. CDR3 length equals 13 residues. V shed 7 bases and J shed 0 bases, with 7 bases lying between them. The CDR3 region is CASKRGSNQPQHF. As DNA, the CDR3 is TGTGCCAGCAAAAGGGGTAGCAATCAGCCCCAGCATTTT.

The genes are TRBV6-2 or TRBV6-3 and TRBJ1-1; D uncertain. The CDR3 is 17 residues long. Trimming removed 0 bases at V and 0 bases at J, with 14 bases between. CDR1 is MNHEY and CDR2 is SVGEGT in the germline V gene. The CDR3 spells CASSYSGGPNVNTEAFF. DNA for the CDR3: TGTGCCAGCAGTTACTCTGGCGGACCCAACGTGAACACTGAAGCTTTCTTT.

This clonotype showed up just a few times. The chain links TRBV7-2 to TRBJ2-5, with 12 bases identical to TRBD2. Trimming removed 6 bases from V and 1 base from J; junction bases left unmatched: 3. The CDR3 sequence is 15 residues long. Germline lookup yields CDR1 SGHTA and CDR2 FQGNSA. CDR3 in DNA: TGTGCCAGCAGACCACTAGCGGGGGGCCAAGAGACCCAGTACTTC. Translation: CASRPLAGGQETQYF.

The table lists this clonotype with many counts. The chain links TRBV7-3 to TRBJ2-1, with D maybe TRBD1 (6 bases). CDR1 is SGHTA, CDR2 FQGTGA, per germline. V dropped 5 bases and J dropped 3 bases, with 14 bases sitting between them. This CDR3 spans 15 amino acids. This CDR3 is CASSVNRADYNEQFF. CDR3 coding DNA: TGTGCCAGCAGCGTCAACAGGGCGGACTACAATGAGCAGTTCTTC. Using reference TRBV7-3 and TRBJ2-1 for the parts outside the CDR3, the full variable domain is GAGVSQTPSNKVTEKGKYVELRCDPISGHTALYWYRQSLGQGPEFLIYFQGTGAADDSGLPNDRFFAVRPEGSVSTLKIQRTERGDSAVYLCASSVNRADYNEQFFGPGTRLTVL.

This chain links TRBV2 with TRBJ2-3, with 8 bases that match TRBD2. The CDR3 totals 16 residues. CDR1 is SNHLY and CDR2 is FYNNEI in the germline V gene. V dropped 0 bases and J dropped 4; count of bases not matched to a gene: 6. The CDR3 DNA sequence: TGTGCCAGCAGTGAAGCGGGGGGACTAGAAGCAGATACGCAGTATTTT. Translating gives CASSEAGGLEADTQYF.

The rearrangement uses TRBV24-1 and TRBJ2-1, with 12 bases aligning to TRBD2. The CDR3 sequence is 16 residues long. V was clipped by 3 bases and J by 9 bases; unmatched bases: 8. CDR1 and CDR2 from the germline V gene are KGHDR and SFDVKD. The CDR3 coding sequence is TGTGCCACCAGTGATCCACTAGCGGGGGGTCTAAGTGAGCAGTTCTTC. Protein: CATSDPLAGGLSEQFF.

This clonotype was detected a few times. The CDR3 DNA reads TGTGCTAGTGGTTTGCGGGGAGAGGAGACCCAGTACTTC. Its translation is CASGLRGEETQYF. V gene TRBV12-5 combines with J gene TRBJ2-5, with D perhaps TRBD2 (5 bases). V lost 2 bases to trimming and J lost 5 bases, with 9 bases between them. Germline-derived CDR1 and CDR2 are LGHNT and FRNRAP. The CDR3 covers 13 residues.

This clonotype was observed a few times. The rearrangement links TRBV12-3 or TRBV12-4 to TRBJ1-3, with D tentatively TRBD1 (6 bases). V was pared by 6 bases and J by 3 bases, with 12 bases between. CDR3 length: 14 residues. As DNA, the CDR3 is TGTGCCAGCAGCTCCAGGGGTTATGGAAACACCATATATTTT. This sequence encodes CASSSRGYGNTIYF.

This clonotype was picked up many times. The CDR3 sequence is CASSPSAGSGYGYTF. The CDR3 region has the DNA TGTGCCAGCAGCCCAAGCGCGGGGTCAGGGTATGGCTACACCTTC. The V and J genes are TRBV7-2 and TRBJ1-2; perhaps TRBD1 as D (5 bases). In germline, CDR1 is SGHTA, CDR2 FQGNSA. The CDR3 is 15 residues long. Trimming removed 5 bases at V and 5 bases at J, with 18 bases between.